This T cell receptor beta chain was sequenced in a study of cytomegalovirus exposure and HLA in healthy donors. Study results and caveats: In a later analysis, several top co-occurrence clusters appeared linked to parvovirus B19, influenza, CMV and Epstein-Barr virus. Exclusion as indistinguishable affected some V segments, including TRBV6-2 and TRBV6-3. Later on, an analysis showed TCR association rates differing by HLA locus, with DRB1 the most and HLA-C the fewest.

A note on this clone: No antigen is known for it.

Use of 60 Vbeta and 13 Jbeta primers characterized the PCR. Profiled with immunoSEQ multiplex PCR; TCRdb holds only in-frame clones, not every one. There are roughly 150,000 clones in the sample; around 70% occur only once, and approximately 1.6% lies in the top ten. The CDR3 is 13 amino acids. The V gene lost 0 bases and the J gene lost 7 bases, with 7 bases spanning the gap. Germline CDR1 and CDR2: SGHAT and FQNNGV. V and J are TRBV11-2 and TRBJ2-1; D is undetermined. This TCR derives from a woman aged 30 to 39 in good health and CMV-seronegative. Material: PBMCs. DNA for the CDR3: TGTGCCAGCAGCTTAGAATCTAGTAATGAGCAGTTCTTC. It is translated as CASSLESSNEQFF.